A single sample is the source of the 4 T cell receptor beta chains below, sequenced in a study of control samples from healthy donors and cancer patients. Generated by immunoSEQ multiplex PCR, the TCRdb table keeps only in-frame clones and is missing some. The table has about 89,000 clones, approximately 86% seen once. The sequenced material came from blood. The receptors originated from a man younger than 45 in good health.

The chain couples TRBV11-2 to TRBJ1-3; unclear D gene. The CDR3 runs to 14 residues. The V and J ends lost 6 bases and 0 bases respectively, with 9 bases between them. Germline assignment: CDR1 SGHAT and CDR2 FQNNGV. The CDR3 region has the DNA TGTGCCAGCAGTATCAGGCTCTCTGGAAACACCATATATTTT. This encodes CASSIRLSGNTIYF.

V usage is TRBV7-9 and J usage is TRBJ2-7, with 10 nucleotides matching TRBD2. The V segment lost 5 bases and the J segment 2 bases; nucleotides outside the gene matches: 3. This CDR3 spans 14 amino acids. Germline-derived CDR1 and CDR2 are SEHNR and FQNEAQ (reference sequence). The CDR3 sequence: CASSIGLAAYEQYF. CDR3 nucleotide sequence: TGTGCCAGCAGCATCGGACTAGCGGCCTACGAGCAGTACTTC. The full variable domain, completed using reference TRBV7-9 and TRBJ2-7, is DTGVSQNPRHKITKRGQNVTFRCDPISEHNRLYWYRQTLGQGPEFLTYFQNEAQLEKSRLLSDRFSAERPKGSFSTLEIQRTEQGDSAMYLCASSIGLAAYEQYFGPGTRLTVT.

The chain has TRBV27 and TRBJ1-4; D not certain. V was trimmed by 6 bases and J by 8 bases, leaving 19 bases between them. The CDR3 length is 15 residues. Germline CDR1 is MNHEY and CDR2 is SMNVEV (reference sequence). Here the CDR3 DNA reads TGTGCCAGCAGCCCCTGGCCGGGGAGGTTAGAAAAACTGTTTTTT. Its translation: CASSPWPGRLEKLFF.

This rearrangement joins TRBV9 to TRBJ2-2; D is perhaps TRBD2 (6 bases). The ends were cut back, 0 bases at V and 7 bases at J, with 16 bases in the middle. Germline CDR1 and CDR2: SGDLS and YYNGEE. The CDR3 is 16 amino acids. CDR3: CASSVAPGEAGGELFF. The CDR3 region has the DNA TGTGCCAGCAGCGTAGCGCCAGGAGAAGCGGGCGGGGAGCTGTTTTTT.